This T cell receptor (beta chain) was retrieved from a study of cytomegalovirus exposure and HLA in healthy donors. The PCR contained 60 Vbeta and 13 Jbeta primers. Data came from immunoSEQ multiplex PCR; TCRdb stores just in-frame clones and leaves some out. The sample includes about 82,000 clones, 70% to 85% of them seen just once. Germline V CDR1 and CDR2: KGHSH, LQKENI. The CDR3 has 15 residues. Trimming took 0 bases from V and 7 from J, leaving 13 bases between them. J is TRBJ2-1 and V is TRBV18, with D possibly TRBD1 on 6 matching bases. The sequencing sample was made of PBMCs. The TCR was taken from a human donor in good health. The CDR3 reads CASSPPVQGRNEQFF. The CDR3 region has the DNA TGTGCCAGCTCACCACCGGTACAGGGAAGGAATGAGCAGTTCTTC.